This T cell receptor (beta chain) originates from a study of blood T cells in healthy people across ages. General study findings and limits: Long-lived and aged donors differed, with more naive CD4+ cells and higher diversity in the long-lived. Lack of knowledge of donor CMV status possibly confounded expanded clonotype changes.

Together with a sample-barcoded 5' primer, a J-beta primer mix was included in a second PCR lasting about 6 to 11 cycles. MiXCR, applied by TCRdb to the 5' RACE reads, yields one record per CDR3 protein. The profile shows about 570,000 distinct CDR3 sequences, roughly 29% of them singletons. Ranging in age from roughly 6 to 100, the donors were healthy Caucasian individuals from Russia. The germline gives CDR1 LGHNA, CDR2 YNFKEQ. This CDR3 is 14 amino acids long. Between the trimmed V and J ends, which lost 1 base and 4 bases, there was a span of 10 bases. At least ten counts were recorded for this clonotype. Its antigen is not known.

The clonotype was recovered from a woman aged 70-85 years in good health. This rearrangement joins TRBV4-2 to TRBJ1-2, with D perhaps TRBD1 (5 bases). Sequencing was performed on blood. CDR3: CASSQVDGTYGYTF. For the CDR3, the DNA is TGTGCCAGCAGCCAAGTCGACGGGACCTATGGCTACACCTTC.